This section outlines one T cell receptor (beta chain) sequence together with its context. Peripheral blood genomic DNA, not sorted cells or RNA, was the template. Rearranged V-D-J TRB sequences were amplified with a mixed TRB-A/B primer pool. MiXCR, run by TCRdb on the multiplex PCR reads, gives a single entry per CDR3 protein. This sample has about 6,800 distinct CDR3 sequences, with 35% to 50% found just once. V lost 7 bases and J lost 14; bases outside the gene matches: 11. CDR3 length: 13 residues. The V gene's germline CDR1 is LNHDA and CDR2 SQIVND (reference sequence). This specimen belongs to a study of T cell repertoires in aging, cancer and after chemotherapy.

The sample consisted of blood. This chain connects TRBV19 to TRBJ1-6; 7 bases are a match to TRBD1. The TCR originated in a human donor in good health. The CDR3 DNA is TGTGCCAGTACCCCCATCTCCGGGACAGCCCTCCACTTT. Its translation: CASTPISGTALHF.